Listed here are 3 T cell receptor beta chains from one sample, sequenced in a study of early T cells in non-severe SARS-CoV-2 infection. Using its own MiXCR run on the 5' RACE reads, TCRdb lists one record per CDR3 protein. The sample yields 65,000 to 95,000 distinct CDR3 sequences, over 9% seen once. The sample comprised whole blood. The origin of the receptors is an adult who was a healthcare worker with PCR-confirmed SARS-CoV-2 infection or an uninfected control (not recorded which).

The rearrangement uses TRBV12-3 or TRBV12-4 and TRBJ2-1, with D possibly matching TRBD2 (5 bases). The CDR3 totals 14 residues. Trimming pared 5 bases from V and 2 bases from J, leaving 10 bases between. The CDR3 loop reads CASSVSGTYNEQFF. CDR3 nucleotide sequence: TGTGCCAGCAGTGTAAGCGGAACCTACAATGAGCAGTTCTTC.

This clonotype was found many times. The V and J genes are TRBV7-9 and TRBJ1-1; D is perhaps TRBD1 (6 bases). CDR1 is SEHNR and CDR2 is FQNEAQ in the germline V gene (reference sequence). The ends were cut back, 2 bases at V and 6 bases at J, with 16 bases in the middle. This CDR3 is built from 15 residues. The CDR3 sequence: CASSLQGQGTSEAFF. The CDR3 DNA follows: TGTGCCAGCAGCTTACAAGGGCAGGGGACCTCTGAAGCTTTCTTT.

This clonotype was counted many times. The rearrangement links TRBV28 to TRBJ1-4; 7 nucleotides line up with TRBD1. The trim removed 2 bases at V and 3 bases at J, leaving 9 bases unmatched. Looked up from germline, CDR1 is MDHEN and CDR2 is SYDVKM. There are 17 residues in the CDR3. CDR3 nucleotides: TGTGCCAGCAGTTTAGGTGGGACAGCCTGGCCTAATGAAAAACTGTTTTTT. This codes for CASSLGGTAWPNEKLFF.